This T cell receptor (beta chain) is drawn from a study of OX40 agonist ivuxolimab in advanced cancers. As for the study in general: Partial response was recorded in three patients: one hepatocellular carcinoma and two cutaneous melanoma cases.

In regard to this clone: Its antigen is not identified.

The J segment lost 5 bases and the V segment lost 5 bases, leaving 15 bases of the junction unmatched. Germline loops: CDR1 SGHNT, CDR2 YYREEE (reference sequence). This CDR3 is 17 amino acids long. The protocol was immunoSEQ multiplex PCR, while the TCRdb copy is restricted to in-frame clones and leaves out a portion. The table includes about 14,000 clones, approximately 80% detected once. Whole-study findings and limits: Among T cells, CD8+ cells averaged more expanded clones than CD4+ cells.

The material was CD4+ or CD8+ T cells sorted from blood, obtained in a trial of the OX40 agonist ivuxolimab. This receptor was taken from an adult with an advanced solid tumor such as melanoma, head and neck, liver or kidney cancer. The chain is built from TRBV5-4 and TRBJ1-4, with 7 bases identical to TRBD1. This CDR3 is CASRVKPRGQTNEKLFF. The DNA for the CDR3 is TGTGCCAGCAGGGTAAAACCCCGGGGACAGACGAATGAAAAACTGTTTTTT. Using reference TRBV5-4 and TRBJ1-4 for the parts outside the CDR3, the full variable domain is ETGVTQSPTHLIKTRGQQVTLRCSSQSGHNTVSWYQQALGQGPQFIFQYYREEENGRGNFPPRFSGLQFPNYSSELNVNALELDDSALYLCASRVKPRGQTNEKLFFGSGTQLSVL.